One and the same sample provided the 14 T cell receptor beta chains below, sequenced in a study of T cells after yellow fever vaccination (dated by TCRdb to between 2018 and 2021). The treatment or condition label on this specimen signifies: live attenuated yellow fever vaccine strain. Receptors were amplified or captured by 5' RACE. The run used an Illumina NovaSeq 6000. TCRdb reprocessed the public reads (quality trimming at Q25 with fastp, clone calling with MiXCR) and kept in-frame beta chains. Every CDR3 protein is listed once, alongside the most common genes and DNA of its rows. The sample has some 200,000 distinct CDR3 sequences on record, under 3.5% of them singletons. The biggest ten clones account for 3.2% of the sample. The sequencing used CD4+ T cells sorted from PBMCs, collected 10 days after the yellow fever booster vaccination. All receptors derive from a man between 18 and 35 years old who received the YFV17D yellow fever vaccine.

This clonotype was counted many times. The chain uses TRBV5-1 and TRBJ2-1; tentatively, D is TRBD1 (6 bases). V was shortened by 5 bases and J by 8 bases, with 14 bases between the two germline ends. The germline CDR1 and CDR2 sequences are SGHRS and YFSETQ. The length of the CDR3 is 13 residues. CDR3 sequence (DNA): TGCGCCAGCAGGTTAGAGGGGGTCGATGAGCAGTTCTTC. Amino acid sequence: CASRLEGVDEQFF.

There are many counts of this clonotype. CDR3 nucleotide sequence: TGTGCCTCCCAGACAGGGGAGGCCAACATTCAGTACTTC. This encodes CASQTGEANIQYF. The chain has TRBV10-3 and TRBJ2-4; 8 bases align to TRBD1. Germline V gene lookup returns CDR1 ENHRY and CDR2 SYGVKD. The length of the CDR3 is 13 residues. With 11 bases clipped from V and 7 bases from J, the junction kept 10 bases outside the gene matches.

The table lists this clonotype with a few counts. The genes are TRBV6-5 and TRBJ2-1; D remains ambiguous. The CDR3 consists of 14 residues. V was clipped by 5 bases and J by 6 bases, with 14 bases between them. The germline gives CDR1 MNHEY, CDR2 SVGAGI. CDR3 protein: CASSVPSISNEQFF. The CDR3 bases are TGTGCCAGCAGTGTCCCCTCAATTTCCAATGAGCAGTTCTTC.

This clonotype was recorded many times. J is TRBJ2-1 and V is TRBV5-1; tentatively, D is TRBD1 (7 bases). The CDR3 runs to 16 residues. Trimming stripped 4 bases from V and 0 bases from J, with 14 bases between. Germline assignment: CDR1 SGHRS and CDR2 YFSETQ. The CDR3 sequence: CASSRGTVSSYNEQFF. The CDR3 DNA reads TGCGCCAGCAGCCGGGGGACAGTTAGCTCCTACAATGAGCAGTTCTTC.

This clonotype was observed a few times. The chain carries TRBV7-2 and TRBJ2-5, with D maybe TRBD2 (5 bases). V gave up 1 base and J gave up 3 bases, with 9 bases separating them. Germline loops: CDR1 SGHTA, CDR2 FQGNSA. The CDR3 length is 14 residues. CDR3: CASSLVATEETQYF. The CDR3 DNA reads TGTGCCAGCAGCTTAGTAGCGACGGAAGAGACCCAGTACTTC.

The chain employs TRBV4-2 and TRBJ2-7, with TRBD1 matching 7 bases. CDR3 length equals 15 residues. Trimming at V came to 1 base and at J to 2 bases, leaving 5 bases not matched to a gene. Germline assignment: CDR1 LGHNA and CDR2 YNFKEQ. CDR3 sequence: CASSQGGGRTYEQYF. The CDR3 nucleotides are TGTGCCAGCAGCCAAGGAGGGGGCCGAACCTACGAGCAGTACTTC.

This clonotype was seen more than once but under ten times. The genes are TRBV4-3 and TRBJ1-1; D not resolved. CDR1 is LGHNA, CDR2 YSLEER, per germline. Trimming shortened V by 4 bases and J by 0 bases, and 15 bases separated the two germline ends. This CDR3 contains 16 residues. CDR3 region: CASSPAGRGMNTEAFF. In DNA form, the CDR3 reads TGCGCCAGCAGCCCAGCCGGTCGGGGAATGAACACTGAAGCTTTCTTT.

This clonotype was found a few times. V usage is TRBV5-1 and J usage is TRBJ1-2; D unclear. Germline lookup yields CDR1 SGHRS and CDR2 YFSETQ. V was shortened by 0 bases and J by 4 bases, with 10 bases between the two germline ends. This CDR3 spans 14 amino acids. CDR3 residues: CASSLAGRTYGYTF. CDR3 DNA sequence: TGCGCCAGCAGCTTGGCCGGAAGGACCTATGGCTACACCTTC.

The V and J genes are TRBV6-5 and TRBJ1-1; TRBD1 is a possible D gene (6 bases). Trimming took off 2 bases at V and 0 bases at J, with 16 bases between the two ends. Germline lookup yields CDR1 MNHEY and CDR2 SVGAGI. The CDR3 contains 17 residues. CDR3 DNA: TGTGCCAGCAGTTACACTTACCAGGGGTCAGTGAACACTGAAGCTTTCTTT. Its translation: CASSYTYQGSVNTEAFF.

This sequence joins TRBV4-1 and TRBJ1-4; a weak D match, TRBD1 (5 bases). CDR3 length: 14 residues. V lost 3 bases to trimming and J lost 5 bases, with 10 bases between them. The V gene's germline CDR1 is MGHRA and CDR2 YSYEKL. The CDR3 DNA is TGCGCCAGCAGCCAGTGGGGGTTAAATGAAAAACTGTTTTTT. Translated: CASSQWGLNEKLFF.

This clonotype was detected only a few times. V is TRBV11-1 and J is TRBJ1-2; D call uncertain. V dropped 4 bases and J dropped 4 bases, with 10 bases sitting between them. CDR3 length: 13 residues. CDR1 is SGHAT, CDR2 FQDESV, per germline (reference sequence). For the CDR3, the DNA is TGTGCCAGCAGCTCCCCCCCCGGCTATGGCTACACCTTC. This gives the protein CASSSPPGYGYTF.

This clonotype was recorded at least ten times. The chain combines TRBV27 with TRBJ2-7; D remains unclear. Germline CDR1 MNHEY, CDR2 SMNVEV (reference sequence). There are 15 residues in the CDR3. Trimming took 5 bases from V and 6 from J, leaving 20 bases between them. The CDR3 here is CASSPRVSISSEQYF. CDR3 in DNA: TGTGCCAGCAGTCCCCGGGTCAGTATCTCGAGCGAGCAGTACTTC.

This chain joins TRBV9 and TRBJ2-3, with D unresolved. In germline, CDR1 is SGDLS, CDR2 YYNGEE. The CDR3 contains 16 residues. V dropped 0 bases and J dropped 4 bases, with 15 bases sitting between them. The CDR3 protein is CASSVAPQKLADTQYF. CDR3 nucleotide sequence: TGTGCCAGCAGCGTAGCACCGCAGAAGTTGGCAGATACGCAGTATTTT.

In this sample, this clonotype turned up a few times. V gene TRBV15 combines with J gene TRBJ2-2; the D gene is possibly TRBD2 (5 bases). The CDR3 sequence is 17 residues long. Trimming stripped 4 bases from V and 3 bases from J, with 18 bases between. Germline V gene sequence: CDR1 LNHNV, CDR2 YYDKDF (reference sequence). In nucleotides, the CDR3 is TGTGCCACCAGCACCTCGGCCTTTTCGAGGGACACCGGGGAGCTGTTTTTT. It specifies CATSTSAFSRDTGELFF.